This T cell receptor (beta chain) was profiled in a study of T-cell reconstitution after alpha-beta-depleted transplantation in children. Unique molecular identifiers were built into the TCRbeta library. TCRdb reanalysed the PCR reads using MiXCR and keeps one entry per CDR3 protein. The sample consists of some 500,000 distinct CDR3 sequences, approximately 16% of them appearing once. The V gene lost 2 bases and the J gene lost 4 bases, with 10 bases spanning the gap. From germline, CDR1 is SEHNR and CDR2 FQNEAQ (reference sequence). This CDR3 is 14 amino acids long. The rearrangement links TRBV7-9 to TRBJ2-3; D perhaps matches TRBD2 (6 bases). Here the sequenced sample was PBMCs from the stem cell graft donor, taken from the stem cell graft. The sequence was collected from a human donor who donated a stem cell graft to a child with acute lymphoblastic leukemia. This chain's CDR3 is CASSLWDSSDTQYF. The CDR3 DNA reads as TGTGCCAGCAGCTTATGGGACTCCTCAGATACGCAGTATTTT.